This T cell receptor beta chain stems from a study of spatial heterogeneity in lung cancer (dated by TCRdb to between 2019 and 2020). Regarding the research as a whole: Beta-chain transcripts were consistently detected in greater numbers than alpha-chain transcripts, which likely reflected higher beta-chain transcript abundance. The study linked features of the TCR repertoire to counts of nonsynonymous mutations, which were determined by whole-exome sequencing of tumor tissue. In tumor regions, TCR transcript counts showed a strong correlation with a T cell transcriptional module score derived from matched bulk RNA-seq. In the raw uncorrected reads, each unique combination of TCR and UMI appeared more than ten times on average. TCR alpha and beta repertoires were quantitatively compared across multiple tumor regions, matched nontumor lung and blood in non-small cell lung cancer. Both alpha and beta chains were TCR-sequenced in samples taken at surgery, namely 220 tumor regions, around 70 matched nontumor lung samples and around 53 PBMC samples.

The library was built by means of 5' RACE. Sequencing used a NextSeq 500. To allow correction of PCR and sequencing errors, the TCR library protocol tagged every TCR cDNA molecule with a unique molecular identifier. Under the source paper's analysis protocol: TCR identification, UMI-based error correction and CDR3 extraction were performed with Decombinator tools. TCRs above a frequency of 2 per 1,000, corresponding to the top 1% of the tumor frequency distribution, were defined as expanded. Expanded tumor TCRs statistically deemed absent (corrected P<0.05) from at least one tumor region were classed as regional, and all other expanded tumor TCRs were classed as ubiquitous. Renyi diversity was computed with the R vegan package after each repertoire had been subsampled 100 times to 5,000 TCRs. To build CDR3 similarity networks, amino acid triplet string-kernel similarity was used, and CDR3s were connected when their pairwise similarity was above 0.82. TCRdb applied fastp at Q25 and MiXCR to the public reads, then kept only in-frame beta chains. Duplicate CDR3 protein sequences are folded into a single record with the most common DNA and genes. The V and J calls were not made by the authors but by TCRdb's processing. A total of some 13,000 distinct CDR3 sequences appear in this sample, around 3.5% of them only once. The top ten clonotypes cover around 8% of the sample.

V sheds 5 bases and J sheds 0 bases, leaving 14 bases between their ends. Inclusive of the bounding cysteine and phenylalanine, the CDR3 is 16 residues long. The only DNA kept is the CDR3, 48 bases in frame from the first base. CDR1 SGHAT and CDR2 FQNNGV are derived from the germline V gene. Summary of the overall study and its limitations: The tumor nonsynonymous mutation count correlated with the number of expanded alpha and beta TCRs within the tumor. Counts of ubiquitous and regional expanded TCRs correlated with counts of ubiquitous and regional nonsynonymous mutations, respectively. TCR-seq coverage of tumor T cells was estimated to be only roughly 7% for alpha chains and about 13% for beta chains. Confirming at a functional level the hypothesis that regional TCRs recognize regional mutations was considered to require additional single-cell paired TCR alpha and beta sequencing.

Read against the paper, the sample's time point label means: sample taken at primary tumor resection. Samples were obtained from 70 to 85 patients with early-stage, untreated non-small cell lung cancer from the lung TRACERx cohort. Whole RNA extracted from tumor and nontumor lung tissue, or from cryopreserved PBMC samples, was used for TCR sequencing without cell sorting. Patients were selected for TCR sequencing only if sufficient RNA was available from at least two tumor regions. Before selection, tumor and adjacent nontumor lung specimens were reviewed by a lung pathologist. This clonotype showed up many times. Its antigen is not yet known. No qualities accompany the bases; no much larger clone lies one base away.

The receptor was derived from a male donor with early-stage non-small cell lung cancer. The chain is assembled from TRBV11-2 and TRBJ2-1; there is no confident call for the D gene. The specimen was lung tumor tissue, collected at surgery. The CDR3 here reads CASSLVGFTSYNEQFF. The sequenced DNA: TGTGCCAGCAGCCTAGTAGGGTTCACCTCCTACAATGAGCAGTTCTTC.